Below, one T cell receptor (beta chain) is given with its context. What it recognizes is unknown. CDR1 LGHNA and CDR2 YSLEER come from the germline V gene. Trimming at V came to 1 base and at J to 7 bases, leaving 4 bases not matched to a gene. The CDR3 length is 15 residues. This entry is derived from a study of cytomegalovirus exposure and HLA in healthy donors. About the study: The Caucasian-associated ancestry cluster contained approximately 81% of the roughly 370 genotyped donors. Study-wide results and limits: Altogether, 150 to 200 TCR beta chains were recorded as cytomegalovirus-associated.

The PCR employed 60 Vbeta primers together with 13 Jbeta primers. Measured with immunoSEQ multiplex PCR; TCRdb has only the in-frame clones, and not every one. Among under 200,000 clones listed, about 71% were seen once. V usage is TRBV4-3 and J usage is TRBJ2-4, with 10 bases lining up with TRBD1. Input material: PBMCs. This TCR was recovered from a man aged 50 to 60 in good health and CMV-seronegative. CDR3 DNA sequence: TGCGCCAGCAGCCAAGGACAGGGGGCAGGGAACATTCAGTACTTC. Translation gives CASSQGQGAGNIQYF.